A single sample gave rise to the 25 T cell receptor beta chains below, sequenced in a study of neoadjuvant anti-PD-1 for oral cavity cancer. Time point in this sample: after neoadjuvant nivolumab, at surgical resection. Produced via immunoSEQ multiplex PCR; TCRdb's table is partial and in-frame only. The table records around 21,000 clones, 45% of them present only once. Here the sequenced sample was tumor tissue, taken after nivolumab (anti-PD-1) treatment. Receptor source: a person aged 40 to 85 with oral cavity squamous cell carcinoma.

This chain uses TRBV10-3 with TRBJ1-1; possible D gene TRBD1, 6 bases. V lost 5 bases and J lost 2, with 12 bases in between. Germline values: CDR1 ENHRY, CDR2 SYGVKD. The CDR3 runs 14 residues. The CDR3 nucleotides read TGTGCCATCAGTCCACAGGGTTTTAACACTGAAGCTTTCTTT. Amino acid sequence: CAISPQGFNTEAFF.

This clone was observed once. The J gene is TRBJ1-4, the V gene TRBV6-6; 7 bases fit TRBD1. The junction had 0 bases not matched to a gene; V was cut back by 2 bases and J by 0 bases. CDR3 length equals 15 residues. From germline, CDR1 is MNHNY and CDR2 SVGAGI (reference sequence). Written as DNA, the CDR3 is TGTGCCAGCAGTTACGGACAGGCAACTAATGAAAAACTGTTTTTT. Its protein is CASSYGQATNEKLFF.

This sequence joins TRBV5-4 and TRBJ1-3; D remains unclear. V was cut by 0 bases and J by 0 bases, with 7 bases left in between. Germline V lookup: CDR1 SGHNT, CDR2 YYREEE (reference sequence). The CDR3 totals 15 residues. The DNA for the CDR3 is TGTGCCAGCAGCTTGGCACTGAACTCTGGAAACACCATATATTTT. Protein: CASSLALNSGNTIYF. The full variable domain, completed using reference TRBV5-4 and TRBJ1-3, is ETGVTQSPTHLIKTRGQQVTLRCSSQSGHNTVSWYQQALGQGPQFIFQYYREEENGRGNFPPRFSGLQFPNYSSELNVNALELDDSALYLCASSLALNSGNTIYFGEGSWLTVV.

The chain has TRBV11-2 and TRBJ2-7; D ambiguous. This CDR3 has 15 amino acids. Germline V lookup: CDR1 SGHAT, CDR2 FQNNGV. V was clipped by 6 bases and J by 0 bases, with 15 bases between them. CDR3 sequence: CASRLTTLPSYEQYF. The CDR3 bases are TGTGCCAGCAGGTTAACGACTCTCCCCTCCTACGAGCAGTACTTC. The complete variable domain, with remaining parts taken from reference TRBV11-2 and TRBJ2-7, reads EAGVAQSPRYKIIEKRQSVAFWCNPISGHATLYWYQQILGQGPKLLIQFQNNGVVDDSQLPKDRFSAERLKGVDSTLKIQPAKLEDSAVYLCASRLTTLPSYEQYFGPGTRLTVT.

The V gene is TRBV9, the J gene TRBJ2-5; TRBD2 matches 7 bases. The V segment lost 0 bases and the J segment 3 bases; nucleotides outside the gene matches: 8. Germline V gives CDR1 SGDLS, CDR2 YYNGEE. The CDR3 has 16 amino acids. The CDR3 coding sequence is TGTGCCAGCAGCGTAGGGGAGGGGTTAAGTAAAGAGACCCAGTACTTC. Protein product: CASSVGEGLSKETQYF. Full variable domain (missing parts from reference TRBV9 and TRBJ2-5): DSGVTQTPKHLITATGQRVTLRCSPRSGDLSVYWYQQSLDQGLQFLIQYYNGEERAKGNILERFSAQQFPDLHSELNLSSLELGDSALYFCASSVGEGLSKETQYFGPGTRLLVL.

This clone was counted at least ten times. The chain joins TRBV4-1 to TRBJ1-4; D gene uncertain. V was pared by 5 bases and J by 5 bases, with 15 bases between. From germline, CDR1 is MGHRA and CDR2 YSYEKL. CDR3 length equals 15 residues. CDR3 coding DNA: TGCGCCAGCAGCTATGAGATCGGGGTAAATGAAAAACTGTTTTTT. This encodes CASSYEIGVNEKLFF.

The genes are TRBV7-8 and TRBJ2-3; TRBD2 aligns across 9 bases. Germline CDR1 reads SGHVS; CDR2 reads FQNEAQ. This CDR3 region has 14 residues. The V segment lost 1 base and the J segment 4 bases; nucleotides outside the gene matches: 0. CDR3 DNA sequence: TGTGCCAGCAGCTTAGTAGCGGGGGCAGATACGCAGTATTTT. Its protein product is CASSLVAGADTQYF.

This clone is labeled as medium-sized. V and J are TRBV16 and TRBJ1-4, with a weak D call TRBD1 (6 bases). There are 15 residues in the CDR3. V was shortened by 0 bases and J by 8 bases, with 13 bases between the two germline ends. Germline lookup yields CDR1 KGHSY and CDR2 FQNENV. The CDR3 reads CASSQSGRGDEKLFF. DNA of the CDR3: TGTGCCAGCAGCCAATCAGGCAGGGGTGACGAAAAACTGTTTTTT.

This clone was recorded once. The chain carries TRBV11-2 and TRBJ1-5; 7 bases are a match to TRBD1. Germline V gene data show CDR1 as SGHAT and CDR2 as FQNNGV. This CDR3 is built from 14 residues. Germline trimming cut 5 bases from V and 5 bases from J; bases unmatched to any gene: 6. The CDR3 DNA follows: TGTGCCAGCAGCGTCTCAGGGGGAGATCAGCCCCAGCATTTT. This encodes CASSVSGGDQPQHF. Full variable domain (outside the CDR3, taken from reference TRBV11-2 and TRBJ1-5): EAGVAQSPRYKIIEKRQSVAFWCNPISGHATLYWYQQILGQGPKLLIQFQNNGVVDDSQLPKDRFSAERLKGVDSTLKIQPAKLEDSAVYLCASSVSGGDQPQHFGDGTRLSIL.

The chain couples TRBV6-1 to TRBJ2-7; 7 positions agree with TRBD1. The ends lost 6 bases at V and 6 bases at J; junction bases unmatched: 5. Germline loops: CDR1 MNHNS, CDR2 SASEGT. This CDR3 spans 12 amino acids. CDR3 nucleotide sequence: TGTGCCAGCAGGACAGGGTTTTCCGAGCAGTACTTC. This codes for CASRTGFSEQYF.

Relative to its sample, this clone is medium-sized. The V and J genes are TRBV15 and TRBJ2-6; perhaps TRBD1 as D (5 bases). Germline CDR1 reads LNHNV; CDR2 reads YYDKDF (reference sequence). V shed 0 bases and J shed 2 bases, with 5 bases lying between them. CDR3 length: 15 amino acids. CDR3 loop: CATSRDRAGANVLTF. The CDR3 bases are TGTGCCACCAGCAGAGACAGGGCTGGGGCCAACGTCCTGACTTTC.

The CDR3 DNA reads TGTGCCAGCAGCGTAGCGGGGGGGCTAGCAAGCACCGGGGAGCTGTTTTTT. Protein product: CASSVAGGLASTGELFF. The rearrangement links TRBV9 to TRBJ2-2; TRBD2 aligns across 8 bases. Germline V lookup: CDR1 SGDLS, CDR2 YYNGEE. The CDR3 runs to 17 residues. Unmatched junction bases numbered 8, after V lost 0 bases and J lost 4 bases.

This clone was seen only a few times. The V call is TRBV7-3, the J call TRBJ2-3; no firm D call. Germline CDR1 reads SGHTA; CDR2 reads FQGTGA. The CDR3 loop spans 14 amino acids. Deletions cut 0 bases from V and 2 bases from J, with 6 bases between. In nucleotides, the CDR3 is TGTGCCAGCAGCTTAACCGGATTCACAGATACGCAGTATTTT. Encoded protein: CASSLTGFTDTQYF. The full variable domain, completed using reference TRBV7-3 and TRBJ2-3, is GAGVSQTPSNKVTEKGKYVELRCDPISGHTALYWYRQSLGQGPEFLIYFQGTGAADDSGLPNDRFFAVRPEGSVSTLKIQRTERGDSAVYLCASSLTGFTDTQYFGPGTRLTVL.

CDR3: CASSPPGSQETQYF. CDR3 sequence (DNA): TGCGCCAGCAGCCCGCCGGGGAGCCAAGAGACCCAGTACTTC. The chain is built from TRBV5-1 and TRBJ2-5; weak D call: TRBD2 (5 bases). Germline loops: CDR1 SGHRS, CDR2 YFSETQ. This CDR3 spans 14 amino acids. Trimming took 4 bases from V and 1 from J, leaving 11 bases between them.

This clone was found a few times. CDR3 loop: CASSYTSGTGSEQYF. The CDR3 nucleotides are TGTGCCAGCAGTTACACCTCCGGGACAGGGTCCGAGCAGTACTTC. The chain joins TRBV6-6 to TRBJ2-7; 9 bases fit TRBD1. Per the germline V gene, CDR1 is MNHNY and CDR2 is SVGAGI (reference sequence). J gave up 6 bases and V 2 bases, and 8 bases lay outside the gene matches. The CDR3 length is 15 residues.

J is TRBJ2-3 and V is TRBV19; D may correspond to TRBD1 or TRBD2 (5 bases each). The CDR3 extends over 11 amino acids. Trimming shortened V by 4 bases and J by 10 bases, and 9 bases separated the two germline ends. CDR1 and CDR2 from the germline V gene are LNHDA and SQIVND (reference sequence). The CDR3 coding sequence is TGTGCCAGTAGTAAGGGGCGGGCGCAGTATTTT. It translates to CASSKGRAQYF.

This clone was recorded a few times. The chain combines TRBV6-6 with TRBJ2-1, with 9 positions matching TRBD2. Germline V CDR1 and CDR2: MNHNY, SVGAGI (reference sequence). V gave up 7 bases and J gave up 15 bases; unmatched junction bases: 10. The CDR3 is 12 residues long. The CDR3 bases are TGTGCCAGCACAGTTACGGCGGGGGGGCCGTTCTTC. Amino acids: CASTVTAGGPFF.

This clone was detected a few times. The chain combines TRBV11-2 with TRBJ1-1; D not certain. V lost 2 bases to trimming and J lost 8 bases, with 12 bases between them. The CDR3 is 13 amino acids. The germline V gene encodes CDR1 SGHAT and CDR2 FQNNGV. This CDR3 reads CASSLIESGEAFF. The CDR3 coding sequence is TGTGCCAGCAGCTTAATCGAGTCGGGGGAAGCTTTCTTT. Using reference TRBV11-2 and TRBJ1-1 for the parts outside the CDR3, the full variable domain is EAGVAQSPRYKIIEKRQSVAFWCNPISGHATLYWYQQILGQGPKLLIQFQNNGVVDDSQLPKDRFSAERLKGVDSTLKIQPAKLEDSAVYLCASSLIESGEAFFGQGTRLTVV.

This clone was seen a few times. The V call is TRBV11-3, the J call TRBJ2-1; 9 bases map to TRBD1. Germline V gene sequence: CDR1 SGHNT, CDR2 YENEEA. The junction had 12 bases not matched to a gene; V was cut back by 5 bases and J by 10 bases. The CDR3 has 15 residues. The DNA for the CDR3 is TGTGCCAGCAGCCCCGACAGGGGGGACGCCGAAGAGCAGTTCTTC. Its translation is CASSPDRGDAEEQFF.

The CDR3 nucleotides read TGTGCCAGCAGCTCCTCACCTTTGGGCGGGACCGAGCAGTACTTC. It specifies CASSSSPLGGTEQYF. The chain couples TRBV11-2 to TRBJ2-7; possible D gene TRBD2, 6 bases. CDR1 SGHAT and CDR2 FQNNGV come from the germline V gene. The V gene lost 4 bases and the J gene lost 6 bases, with 19 bases spanning the gap. The CDR3 sequence is 15 residues long.

The gene calls are TRBV15 and TRBJ1-5, with D tentatively TRBD1 (5 bases). Trimming took 2 bases from V and 2 from J, leaving 16 bases between them. CDR1 LNHNV and CDR2 YYDKDF come from the germline V gene (reference sequence). The CDR3 is 17 residues long. CDR3 sequence reads: CATSRSQVRGGNQPQHF. DNA of the CDR3: TGTGCCACCAGCAGATCCCAAGTAAGGGGTGGCAATCAGCCCCAGCATTTT.

Written as DNA, the CDR3 is TGTGCCAGCAGTTTTCAGGGTCGGGTTTTGTCCTACGAGCAGTACTTC. It is translated as CASSFQGRVLSYEQYF. The rearrangement links TRBV28 to TRBJ2-7, with D perhaps TRBD1 (5 bases). The CDR3 runs 16 residues. Trimming removed 3 bases at V and 1 base at J, with 16 bases between. The germline V gene encodes CDR1 MDHEN and CDR2 SYDVKM. The variable domain in full, with the rest retrieved from reference TRBV28 and TRBJ2-7, is DVKVTQSSRYLVKRTGEKVFLECVQDMDHENMFWYRQDPGLGLRLIYFSYDVKMKEKGDIPEGYSVSREKKERFSLILESASTNQTSMYLCASSFQGRVLSYEQYFGPGTRLTVT.

The chain is built from TRBV30 and TRBJ1-6; no reliable D call. V was trimmed by 6 bases and J by 4 bases, leaving 13 bases between them. The CDR3 runs to 14 residues. Germline CDR1 reads GTSNPN; CDR2 reads SVGIG (reference sequence). The CDR3 region has the DNA TGTGCCTGCAAACCGGGGAAGTATAATTCACCCCTCCACTTT. This sequence encodes CACKPGKYNSPLHF.

The chain combines TRBV7-2 with TRBJ2-2; D is unresolved. The CDR3 extends over 10 amino acids. Germline V gene lookup returns CDR1 SGHTA and CDR2 FQGNSA. V lost 5 bases and J lost 10, with 5 bases in between. The CDR3 protein is CASSPLELFF. The CDR3 nucleotides are TGTGCCAGCAGCCCTTTGGAGCTGTTTTTT.

The gene calls are TRBV6-6 and TRBJ1-2, with 7 bases matching TRBD1. The CDR3 length is 14 residues. Looked up from germline, CDR1 is MNHNY and CDR2 is SVGAGI (reference sequence). Unmatched junction bases numbered 6, after V lost 4 bases and J lost 4 bases. As DNA, the CDR3 is TGTGCCAGCAGTTCACAGGGGTTTGGCTATGGCTACACCTTC. Translation gives CASSSQGFGYGYTF.